The rows below give T cell receptor beta chains drawn from one sample of a study of OX40 agonist ivuxolimab in advanced cancers. The assay was immunoSEQ multiplex PCR, and TCRdb's table has in-frame clones only and misses some. The sample holds roughly 60,000 clones, 65% to 90% seen once. The sequenced sample was CD4+ or CD8+ T cells sorted from blood, obtained in a trial of the OX40 agonist ivuxolimab. The receptors shown here come from an adult with an advanced solid tumor such as melanoma, head and neck, liver or kidney cancer. Each CDR3 is given with its conserved first and last residue. The D gene is left open where the match is weak. The size of a clone is reported for some rows only, either as once, few or many, or as a class for expanded clones.

D	V	J	size	CDR3	DNA
TRBD1	TRBV13	TRBJ1-2	few	CASSSSRWTGPHSNYGYTF	TGTGCCAGCAGCTCATCCAGATGGACAGGGCCACACTCTAACTATGGCTACACCTTC
.	TRBV9	TRBJ2-3	.	CASSSGLTDTQYF	TGTGCCAGCAGCTCCGGTCTCACAGATACGCAGTATTTT
TRBD1	TRBV2	TRBJ1-1	.	CASSLQGARNTEAFF	TGTGCCAGCAGCTTACAGGGGGCGCGGAACACTGAAGCTTTCTTT
.	TRBV2	TRBJ2-1	.	CASREIRSTGEQFF	TGTGCCAGCAGAGAGATAAGGTCAACGGGAGAGCAGTTCTTC
TRBD1	TRBV4-1	TRBJ1-2	once	CASSQTQQGYFYGYTF	TGCGCCAGCAGCCAGACACAACAGGGGTATTTCTATGGCTACACCTTC
TRBD1	TRBV11-2	TRBJ2-2	.	CASSLGRGRGTGELFF	TGTGCCAGCAGCTTAGGCAGGGGGCGCGGAACCGGGGAGCTGTTTTTT
TRBD2	TRBV6-5	TRBJ2-7	few	CASSYYPSGGPEQYF	TGTGCCAGCAGTTACTACCCCAGCGGGGGGCCCGAGCAGTACTTC
.	TRBV30	TRBJ2-5	.	CAWRSRETQYF	TGTGCCTGGCGTTCGAGGGAGACCCAGTACTTC
.	TRBV28	TRBJ2-3	.	CASSLGGGTDTQYF	TGTGCCAGCAGTTTAGGTGGGGGAACAGATACGCAGTATTTT
.	TRBV19	TRBJ1-1	.	CASSLTGNTEAFF	TGTGCCAGTAGTCTCACAGGGAACACTGAAGCTTTCTTT
.	TRBV18	TRBJ2-5	once	CASSRDSAETQYF	TGTGCCAGCTCACGTGACAGCGCAGAGACCCAGTACTTC
TRBD1	TRBV29-1	TRBJ1-2	.	CSVKIGDRVSF	TGCAGCGTTAAAATCGGGGACAGGGTTTCGTTC
TRBD2	TRBV7-3	TRBJ2-3	.	CASSLMRLAGGNTQYF	TGTGCCAGCAGCTTAATGCGGCTAGCGGGAGGGAATACGCAGTATTTT
.	TRBV9	TRBJ2-5	.	CASSVGGPGTQYF	TGTGCCAGCAGCGTAGGGGGACCCGGGACCCAGTACTTC
TRBD2	TRBV10-3	TRBJ2-7	.	CASGLAGPYEQYF	TGTGCCAGCGGACTAGCGGGACCCTACGAGCAGTACTTC
TRBD2	TRBV2	TRBJ2-1	.	CASSGTSNNNEQFF	TGTGCCAGCAGTGGGACTAGCAACAACAATGAGCAGTTCTTC
TRBD1	TRBV29-1	TRBJ1-1	few	CSVDRDRDTEAFF	TGCAGCGTTGATCGGGACAGAGACACTGAAGCTTTCTTT
.	TRBV4-1	TRBJ2-7	.	CASSQGLGGGSYEQYF	TGCGCCAGCAGCCAAGGTCTGGGGGGAGGCTCCTACGAGCAGTACTTC
.	TRBV19	TRBJ1-1	.	CASSISGWYSNTEAFF	TGTGCCAGTAGTATTTCAGGCTGGTACAGCAACACTGAAGCTTTCTTT
.	TRBV28	TRBJ1-3	.	CASSLSPSSGNTIYF	TGTGCCAGCAGTTTATCTCCCAGCTCTGGAAACACCATATATTTT
.	TRBV10-2	TRBJ2-7	once	CASLNVGNKAYEQYF	TGCGCCAGCCTAAACGTGGGAAACAAGGCCTACGAGCAGTACTTC
.	TRBV5-4	TRBJ2-2	.	CASSLYGDWNTGELFF	TGTGCCAGCAGCTTGTACGGGGACTGGAACACCGGGGAGCTGTTTTTT
.	TRBV27	TRBJ2-5	.	CASSLSMRETQYF	TGTGCCAGCAGTTTATCGATGAGGGAGACCCAGTACTTC
.	TRBV6-1	TRBJ1-1	.	CASTVDSGNTEAFF	TGTGCCAGCACCGTGGACTCAGGGAATACTGAAGCTTTCTTT
TRBD1	TRBV7-8	TRBJ1-6	.	CASSLVQGGRYNSPLHF	TGTGCCAGCAGCTTAGTACAAGGGGGCAGGTATAATTCACCCCTCCACTTT
TRBD2	TRBV28	TRBJ2-7	.	CASDGGRKSYEQYF	TGTGCCAGCGACGGCGGGAGGAAATCCTACGAGCAGTACTTC
TRBD2	TRBV7-3	TRBJ2-3	.	CASSSHRAGGADTQYF	TGTGCCAGCAGCTCCCACCGAGCGGGAGGGGCAGATACGCAGTATTTT
.	TRBV5-1	TRBJ2-1	.	CASSSGGGGPYNEQFF	TGCGCCAGCAGCTCTGGAGGTGGGGGCCCGTACAATGAGCAGTTCTTC
.	TRBV5-3	TRBJ2-7	.	CARSLVEGSYEQYF	TGTGCCAGAAGCTTGGTCGAGGGTTCCTACGAGCAGTACTTC
TRBD1	TRBV19	TRBJ1-2	.	CASRGGTGNLNYGYTF	TGTGCCAGTCGAGGGGGGACAGGAAACTTAAACTATGGCTACACCTTC
.	TRBV10-3	TRBJ1-2	few	CAISGRGIGPPYGYTF	TGTGCCATCAGTGGACGTGGAATAGGGCCCCCCTATGGCTACACCTTC
.	TRBV25-1	TRBJ2-3	.	CASSERVVGTDTQYF	TGTGCCAGCAGTGAAAGGGTCGTGGGCACAGATACGCAGTATTTT
.	TRBV6-1	TRBJ1-5	few	CARNPGSNQPQHF	TGTGCCAGAAACCCGGGAAGCAATCAGCCCCAGCATTTT
.	TRBV10-3	TRBJ2-2	.	CAITARGDTGELFF	TGTGCCATCACCGCCAGGGGGGACACCGGGGAGCTGTTTTTT
TRBD1	TRBV5-1	TRBJ2-5	.	CASSSGQIGETQYF	TGCGCCAGCAGCTCGGGACAGATAGGGGAGACCCAGTACTTC
.	TRBV6-1	TRBJ2-7	.	CASSEGQQPSYEQYF	TGTGCCAGCAGTGAAGGACAGCAACCAAGCTACGAGCAGTACTTC
.	TRBV5-4	TRBJ2-7	.	CASSTRTGSSYEQYF	TGTGCCAGCAGCACACGGACGGGCAGCTCCTACGAGCAGTACTTC
.	TRBV7-2	TRBJ1-2	.	CASSLGEGIYGYTF	TGTGCCAGCAGCTTAGGAGAGGGAATCTATGGCTACACCTTC
TRBD2	TRBV10-2	TRBJ2-3	few	CASNKGTSGSLSRGTDTQYF	TGCGCCAGCAATAAAGGGACTAGCGGGAGTCTCTCTCGAGGGACAGATACGCAGTATTTT
.	TRBV30	TRBJ1-3	.	CAWTTGQGGNTIYF	TGTGCCTGGACCACAGGGCAGGGGGGAAACACCATATATTTT
.	TRBV6-5	TRBJ2-5	.	CASSSVDKRETQYF	TGTGCCAGCAGTTCCGTGGACAAGCGGGAGACCCAGTACTTC
TRBD1	TRBV4-1	TRBJ2-7	.	CASSQTTGEQYEQYF	TGCGCCAGCAGCCAAACGACAGGGGAGCAGTACGAGCAGTACTTC
.	TRBV9	TRBJ2-6	.	CASSADLQGFGANVLTF	TGTGCCAGCAGCGCGGACCTACAGGGTTTCGGGGCCAACGTCCTGACTTTC
TRBD1	TRBV7-8	TRBJ1-1	.	CASSLARGSEAFF	TGTGCCAGCAGCTTAGCCAGGGGGTCCGAAGCTTTCTTT
.	TRBV7-2	TRBJ1-6	once	CASSGGGNSYNSPLHF	TGTGCCAGCAGCGGGGGGGGGAACTCCTATAATTCACCCCTCCACTTT
.	TRBV30	TRBJ2-2	.	CAWSPRNTGELFF	TGTGCCTGGAGTCCGAGGAACACCGGGGAGCTGTTTTTT
.	TRBV19	TRBJ1-2	once	CASSPSPGNYGYTF	TGTGCCAGTAGTCCGTCCCCGGGGAACTATGGCTACACCTTC
TRBD1	TRBV18	TRBJ1-2	.	CASSMGQGNYGYTF	TGTGCCAGCTCAATGGGACAGGGTAACTATGGCTACACCTTC
.	TRBV21-1	TRBJ1-1	.	CASPPAGNTEAFF	TGTGCCAGCCCTCCGGCGGGGAACACTGAAGCTTTCTTT
TRBD1	TRBV5-1	TRBJ1-1	.	CASSLGQGGEAFF	TGCGCCAGCAGCTTGGGACAGGGGGGAGAAGCTTTCTTT
.	TRBV28	TRBJ1-3	.	CASSGGAVSGNTIYF	TGTGCCAGCAGTGGGGGGGCTGTCTCTGGAAACACCATATATTTT
TRBD1	TRBV12-5	TRBJ1-3	.	CASGTGSSGNTIYF	TGTGCTAGTGGGACAGGGAGCTCTGGAAACACCATATATTTT
.	TRBV27	TRBJ1-5	.	CASSLWGSAASNQPQHF	TGTGCCAGCAGTTTATGGGGTAGCGCTGCTAGCAATCAGCCCCAGCATTTT
.	TRBV5-1	TRBJ1-4	.	CALGEGSRRITHEKLFF	TGCGCCCTAGGCGAGGGATCGAGGAGAATTACACATGAAAAACTGTTTTTT
.	TRBV4-1	TRBJ1-5	.	CASSPEGSNQPQHF	TGCGCCAGCAGCCCCGAGGGATCCAATCAGCCCCAGCATTTT
TRBD1	TRBV10-3	TRBJ2-7	few	CASSQAGRTGSEQYF	TGTGCCTCCTCTCAGGCGGGGCGGACAGGGAGCGAGCAGTACTTC
.	TRBV25-1	TRBJ1-4	.	CASSEFRGENEKLFF	TGTGCCAGCAGTGAATTTCGAGGGGAGAATGAAAAACTGTTTTTT